These T cell receptor beta chains were read from a single sample in a study of regulatory dendritic cells for organ transplantation. Using immunoSEQ multiplex PCR, the repertoire was profiled, and TCRdb retains in-frame clones only, with some absent. Of about 30,000 clones listed, 85% to 90% are singletons. The sample taken for sequencing was naive CD4+ T cells from blood. The receptors come from a human donor in good health. CDR3s include the opening cysteine and the closing phenylalanine or tryptophan. D genes are given only for firm matches. The listing skips clone size in some rows; elsewhere it reads once, few, many or a size class.

J: TRBJ1-1
size: -
V: TRBV21-1
D: -
CDR3: CASSKDPGPDTEAFF
DNA: TGTGCCAGCAGCAAAGATCCGGGGCCGGACACTGAAGCTTTCTTT

J: TRBJ2-3
size: -
V: TRBV5-1
D: -
CDR3: CASSLAAAGTDTQYF
DNA: TGCGCCAGCAGCTTGGCGGCAGCGGGCACAGATACGCAGTATTTT

J: TRBJ2-2
size: -
V: TRBV30
D: -
CDR3: CASKGGAGLGTGELFF
DNA: TGTGCCTCGAAGGGGGGCGCGGGGTTGGGCACCGGGGAGCTGTTTTTT

J: TRBJ2-2
size: -
V: TRBV11-3
D: -
CDR3: CASSLVSGRRLTTGELFF
DNA: TGTGCCAGCAGCTTAGTATCAGGGAGGAGATTAACCACCGGGGAGCTGTTTTTT

J: TRBJ2-7
size: -
V: TRBV4-1
D: TRBD2
CDR3: CASSQGGGRFTYEQYF
DNA: TGCGCCAGCAGCCAAGGCGGGGGACGGTTCACCTACGAGCAGTACTTC

J: TRBJ2-1
size: -
V: TRBV7-3
D: TRBD1
CDR3: CASSLDRGPYNEQFF
DNA: TGTGCCAGCAGCTTAGACAGGGGGCCTTACAATGAGCAGTTCTTC

J: TRBJ2-2
size: once
V: TRBV5-5
D: TRBD1
CDR3: CASSFRTGSSGELFF
DNA: TGTGCCAGCAGCTTTCGGACAGGGTCTTCCGGGGAGCTGTTTTTT

J: TRBJ2-2
size: once
V: TRBV11-3
D: -
CDR3: CASSSRRADTGELFF
DNA: TGTGCCAGCAGCTCGCGACGGGCGGACACCGGGGAGCTGTTTTTT

J: TRBJ2-3
size: -
V: TRBV30
D: TRBD2
CDR3: CAWSVTSGMESDTQYF
DNA: TGTGCCTGGAGTGTAACCAGCGGGATGGAGTCAGATACGCAGTATTTT

J: TRBJ2-3
size: once
V: TRBV15
D: -
CDR3: CATSRADGTYTDTQYF
DNA: TGTGCCACCAGCAGAGCCGACGGAACCTACACAGATACGCAGTATTTT

J: TRBJ1-3
size: -
V: TRBV6-6
D: -
CDR3: CASSYGTANSGNTIYF
DNA: TGTGCCAGCAGTTACGGAACAGCGAACTCTGGAAACACCATATATTTT

J: TRBJ2-7
size: -
V: TRBV11-2
D: -
CDR3: CASSDLGEYEQYF
DNA: TGTGCCAGCAGCGATCTGGGCGAGTACGAGCAGTACTTC

J: TRBJ2-3
size: once
V: TRBV30
D: -
CDR3: CAWIRGSDTQYF
DNA: TGTGCCTGGATTAGGGGATCGGATACGCAGTATTTT

J: TRBJ2-4
size: -
V: TRBV25-1
D: -
CDR3: CASELKWSLAKNIQYF
DNA: TGTGCCAGCGAGCTCAAGTGGTCCTTAGCCAAAAACATTCAGTACTTC

J: TRBJ2-7
size: -
V: TRBV19
D: -
CDR3: CASSMTRGGYEQYF
DNA: TGTGCCAGTAGTATGACGAGGGGTGGATACGAGCAGTACTTC

J: TRBJ2-5
size: -
V: TRBV7-9
D: -
CDR3: CASSLGYSTNKETQYF
DNA: TGTGCCAGCAGCTTAGGGTACAGCACAAATAAAGAGACCCAGTACTTC

J: TRBJ2-3
size: -
V: TRBV6-5
D: TRBD2
CDR3: CASSLAGGTDTQYF
DNA: TGTGCCAGCAGTTTAGCGGGGGGAACAGATACGCAGTATTTT

J: TRBJ2-1
size: -
V: TRBV9
D: TRBD2
CDR3: CASSSGTSDPRNEQFF
DNA: TGTGCCAGCAGCTCGGGGACTAGCGACCCCAGGAATGAGCAGTTCTTC

J: TRBJ1-2
size: -
V: TRBV4-1
D: -
CDR3: CASSQDISRGGDGYTF
DNA: TGCGCCAGCAGCCAAGATATTAGCAGGGGAGGGGATGGCTACACCTTC

J: TRBJ2-1
size: -
V: TRBV4-2
D: -
CDR3: CASSQDSGSGNEQFF
DNA: TGTGCCAGCAGCCAAGATAGCGGTAGCGGCAATGAGCAGTTCTTC

J: TRBJ2-7
size: -
V: TRBV7-2
D: -
CDR3: CASSLVGDSSYEQYF
DNA: TGTGCCAGCAGCTTAGTGGGGGATAGTTCCTACGAGCAGTACTTC

J: TRBJ1-2
size: -
V: TRBV4-1
D: -
CDR3: CASSRTVYYGYTF
DNA: TGCGCCAGCAGCCGTACGGTCTACTATGGCTACACCTTC

J: TRBJ2-5
size: -
V: TRBV15
D: -
CDR3: CATSRDQTTVQETQYF
DNA: TGTGCCACCAGCAGAGATCAGACGACAGTCCAAGAGACCCAGTACTTC

J: TRBJ2-2
size: -
V: TRBV7-3
D: TRBD2
CDR3: CASSLTLLAGAGADTPLNTGELFF
DNA: TGTGCCAGCAGCTTAACGTTACTAGCGGGGGCCGGGGCCGATACGCCCTTGAACACCGGGGAGCTGTTTTTT

J: TRBJ2-5
size: -
V: TRBV4-2
D: -
CDR3: CASSQGEGLQETQYF
DNA: TGTGCCAGCAGCCAAGGAGAGGGCCTCCAAGAGACCCAGTACTTC

J: TRBJ1-2
size: -
V: TRBV10-1
D: TRBD1
CDR3: CASREKQGGVGYTF
DNA: TGCGCCAGCAGAGAAAAGCAGGGGGGAGTTGGCTACACCTTC

J: TRBJ2-1
size: -
V: TRBV5-1
D: -
CDR3: CATYGGESYNEQFF
DNA: TGCGCCACTTATGGGGGAGAATCCTACAATGAGCAGTTCTTC

J: TRBJ2-3
size: -
V: TRBV15
D: TRBD2
CDR3: CATSRGGGRGTDTQYF
DNA: TGTGCCACCAGCAGAGGGGGCGGGAGAGGGACAGATACGCAGTATTTT

J: TRBJ1-2
size: -
V: TRBV29-1
D: -
CDR3: CSVGRQGNYGYTF
DNA: TGCAGCGTTGGACGGCAGGGGAACTATGGCTACACCTTC

J: TRBJ1-3
size: -
V: TRBV30
D: -
CDR3: CAWTQGPGNTIYF
DNA: TGTGCCTGGACCCAGGGGCCTGGAAACACCATATATTTT

J: TRBJ1-2
size: -
V: TRBV18
D: -
CDR3: CASSQSDSRGYTF
DNA: TGTGCCAGCTCACAATCGGACAGTCGAGGCTACACCTTC

J: TRBJ1-6
size: -
V: TRBV19
D: -
CDR3: CASSIRPQVNSPLHF
DNA: TGTGCCAGTAGTATACGGCCACAGGTGAATTCACCCCTCCACTTT

J: TRBJ1-1
size: once
V: TRBV5-4
D: -
CDR3: CASSDRDLNTEAFF
DNA: TGTGCCAGCAGCGATCGAGACTTGAACACTGAAGCTTTCTTT

J: TRBJ1-1
size: -
V: TRBV27
D: -
CDR3: CASSLSIRNPGNTEAFF
DNA: TGTGCCAGCAGTTTATCGATCCGGAACCCCGGGAACACTGAAGCTTTCTTT

J: TRBJ2-4
size: -
V: TRBV7-8
D: TRBD2
CDR3: CASSPRLAGVVTKNIQYF
DNA: TGTGCCAGCAGCCCCCGACTCGCGGGAGTTGTAACCAAAAACATTCAGTACTTC

J: TRBJ1-2
size: -
V: TRBV2
D: TRBD1
CDR3: CASTGPGQGEGYTF
DNA: TGTGCCAGCACCGGCCCGGGACAGGGAGAGGGCTACACCTTC

J: TRBJ1-1
size: -
V: TRBV13
D: -
CDR3: CASSLEVGEANTEAFF
DNA: TGTGCCAGCAGCTTAGAGGTTGGTGAGGCGAACACTGAAGCTTTCTTT

J: TRBJ2-7
size: -
V: TRBV4-3
D: -
CDR3: CASSQQSSYEQYF
DNA: TGCGCCAGCAGCCAACAGAGCTCCTACGAGCAGTACTTC

J: TRBJ2-1
size: -
V: TRBV4-1
D: TRBD2
CDR3: CASSLGLAVYNEQFF
DNA: TGCGCCAGCAGCCTGGGACTAGCGGTCTACAATGAGCAGTTCTTC

J: TRBJ2-3
size: -
V: TRBV9
D: TRBD1
CDR3: CASSVGTGDTDTQYF
DNA: TGTGCCAGCAGCGTAGGGACAGGAGACACAGATACGCAGTATTTT

J: TRBJ2-2
size: -
V: TRBV19
D: TRBD1
CDR3: CATVRQGETGELFF
DNA: TGTGCCACCGTCAGACAGGGGGAGACCGGGGAGCTGTTTTTT

J: TRBJ1-6
size: -
V: TRBV5-1
D: -
CDR3: CASSLGAQTFSPLHF
DNA: TGCGCCAGCAGCTTGGGGGCCCAGACCTTTTCACCCCTCCACTTT